What follows are 30 T cell receptor beta chains derived from one specimen sequenced in a study of OX40 agonist ivuxolimab in advanced cancers. The method was immunoSEQ multiplex PCR; TCRdb's version includes in-frame clones alone and lacks a portion of them. Of about 37,000 clones in the sample, over 70% were seen once. The input for sequencing was CD4+ or CD8+ T cells sorted from blood, taken in a trial of the OX40 agonist ivuxolimab. The receptors derive from an adult with an advanced solid tumor such as melanoma, head and neck, liver or kidney cancer.

The chain carries TRBV5-1 and TRBJ1-6; TRBD1 is a possible D gene (5 bases). Looked up from germline, CDR1 is SGHRS and CDR2 is YFSETQ. Deletions cut 3 bases from V and 7 bases from J, with 20 bases between. The CDR3 loop spans 17 amino acids. CDR3 DNA: TGCGCCAGCAGCTCGAGTAATCGGGGGGAGGTCAATTCACCCCTCCACTTT. Translation gives CASSSSNRGEVNSPLHF. The complete variable domain, with remaining parts taken from reference TRBV5-1 and TRBJ1-6, reads KAGVTQTPRYLIKTRGQQVTLSCSPISGHRSVSWYQQTPGQGLQFLFEYFSETQRNKGNFPGRFSGRQFSNSRSEMNVSTLELGDSALYLCASSSSNRGEVNSPLHFGNGTRLTVT.

V and J are TRBV12-2 and TRBJ2-7; no DNA check was done on the table's D call, TRBD1. TRBV12-2 is given as a pseudogene. This CDR3 region has 15 residues. The CDR3 DNA reads TGTGCAAGTCGCCCCGATCCGACAGGGCCCTACGAGCAGTACTTC. Translated: CASRPDPTGPYEQYF.

The gene calls are TRBV10-2 and TRBJ1-1; weak D call: TRBD1 (5 bases). This CDR3 contains 13 residues. V lost 6 bases and J lost 1, with 9 bases in between. Germline-derived CDR1 and CDR2 are WSHSY and SAAADI. CDR3 nucleotide sequence: TGCGCCAGCAGATTGGGGGAGAACACTGAAGCTTTCTTT. It yields the protein CASRLGENTEAFF.

In DNA form, the CDR3 reads TGTGCCAGTCCTCGGACTAGCGGGAACACCGGGGAGCTGTTTTTT. Protein: CASPRTSGNTGELFF. The chain has TRBV19 and TRBJ2-2, with TRBD2 matching over 10 bases. Trimming removed 8 bases from V and 1 base from J; junction bases left unmatched: 4. Germline CDR1 and CDR2: LNHDA and SQIVND (reference sequence). The CDR3 spans 15 residues.

This clone appeared a single time. The V call is TRBV5-1, the J call TRBJ1-4; TRBD1 matches 8 bases. The germline V gene has CDR1 SGHRS and CDR2 YFSETQ. V gave up 4 bases and J gave up 8 bases; unmatched junction bases: 7. The CDR3 runs to 14 residues. The chain's CDR3 is CASSLTGEGEKLFF. In nucleotides, the CDR3 is TGCGCCAGCAGCCTGACAGGGGAGGGGGAAAAACTGTTTTTT.

The chain uses TRBV30 and TRBJ2-1; 12 bases map to TRBD2. This CDR3 has 17 residues. The ends lost 3 bases at V and 8 bases at J; junction bases unmatched: 14. The germline V gene has CDR1 GTSNPN and CDR2 SVGIG (reference sequence). Here the CDR3 reads CAWSAQLAGGSGDEQFF. CDR3 nucleotides: TGTGCCTGGAGCGCACAGCTAGCGGGAGGGTCAGGCGATGAGCAGTTCTTC.

This clone came up once. This chain joins TRBV5-1 and TRBJ1-3; D gene unclear. V dropped 0 bases and J dropped 0 bases, with 4 bases sitting between them. CDR3 length equals 14 residues. In germline, CDR1 is SGHRS, CDR2 YFSETQ. CDR3 nucleotide sequence: TGCGCCAGCAGCTTGGACATCTCTGGAAACACCATATATTTT. Encoded protein: CASSLDISGNTIYF.

This sequence joins TRBV18 and TRBJ2-7, with 8 bases matching TRBD1. The CDR3 loop spans 15 amino acids. The ends lost 6 bases at V and 0 bases at J; junction bases unmatched: 7. Germline assignment: CDR1 KGHSH and CDR2 LQKENI. The CDR3 DNA is TGTGCCAGCTCCCCTGGACAGGGAAACTCCTACGAGCAGTACTTC. This codes for CASSPGQGNSYEQYF.

V gene TRBV5-1 combines with J gene TRBJ1-1; the D is unclear. Trimming cost V 0 bases and J 1 base, with 4 bases left between them. Germline V CDR1 and CDR2: SGHRS, YFSETQ. This CDR3 is built from 13 residues. The chain's CDR3 is CASSLVRNTEAFF. Written as DNA, the CDR3 is TGCGCCAGCAGCTTGGTGAGGAACACTGAAGCTTTCTTT. The full variable domain, in which reference TRBV5-1 and TRBJ1-1 provide the parts outside the CDR3, is KAGVTQTPRYLIKTRGQQVTLSCSPISGHRSVSWYQQTPGQGLQFLFEYFSETQRNKGNFPGRFSGRQFSNSRSEMNVSTLELGDSALYLCASSLVRNTEAFFGQGTRLTVV.

The count of this clone is one. The chain uses TRBV27 and TRBJ2-3; possible D gene TRBD2, 6 bases. V lost 5 bases and J 2 bases, leaving 14 bases between the germline ends. The germline gives CDR1 MNHEY, CDR2 SMNVEV (reference sequence). The CDR3 sequence is 15 residues long. As DNA, the CDR3 is TGTGCCAGCAGTCTGGGCGGGGCGTACACAGATACGCAGTATTTT. Encoded protein: CASSLGGAYTDTQYF.

This rearrangement joins TRBV11-2 to TRBJ2-7; weak D call: TRBD1 (5 bases). The germline CDR1 and CDR2 sequences are SGHAT and FQNNGV. The germline V and J ends were trimmed by 3 bases and 7 bases, with 13 bases remaining between them. This CDR3 region has 13 residues. This CDR3 reads CASSLGRVGEQYF. For the CDR3, the DNA is TGTGCCAGCAGCTTGGGCAGGGTTGGGGAGCAGTACTTC.

The rearrangement joins TRBV5-1 to TRBJ2-5, with TRBD1 identical over 11 bases. V shed 3 bases, J shed 7 bases, and the junction held 11 bases outside the gene matches. The CDR3 loop spans 16 amino acids. Looked up from germline, CDR1 is SGHRS and CDR2 is YFSETQ. CDR3 region: CASSSTGQGAKVTQYF. The CDR3 DNA reads TGCGCCAGCAGCTCTACCGGACAGGGGGCTAAGGTGACCCAGTACTTC.

The rearrangement links TRBV5-1 to TRBJ2-3; D remains unclear. Germline V gives CDR1 SGHRS, CDR2 YFSETQ. The V gene lost 4 bases and the J gene lost 2 bases, with 14 bases spanning the gap. The CDR3 length is 15 residues. CDR3 residues: CASSPERKYTDTQYF. CDR3 DNA: TGCGCCAGCAGCCCCGAACGTAAATACACAGATACGCAGTATTTT.

This rearrangement joins TRBV29-1 to TRBJ1-1; D is possibly TRBD1 (6 bases). Germline V lookup: CDR1 SQVTM, CDR2 ANQGSEA. Trimming took 2 bases from V and 4 from J, leaving 14 bases between them. The CDR3 is made up of 14 amino acids. The CDR3 DNA follows: TGCAGCGTTGAAAGCCGGGGGGCGGGCACTGAAGCTTTCTTT. Its protein product is CSVESRGAGTEAFF.

The chain couples TRBV19 to TRBJ2-1; weak D call: TRBD1 (5 bases). Trimming took off 5 bases at V and 3 bases at J, with 20 bases between the two ends. The germline gives CDR1 LNHDA, CDR2 SQIVND (reference sequence). The CDR3 totals 17 residues. CDR3 sequence reads: CASSPMDMNYNYNEQFF. The CDR3 DNA sequence: TGTGCCAGTAGTCCTATGGACATGAACTACAACTACAATGAGCAGTTCTTC.

The chain links TRBV7-9 to TRBJ2-4, with 7 bases fitting TRBD1. The V segment lost 0 bases and the J segment 7 bases; nucleotides outside the gene matches: 6. This CDR3 is 15 amino acids long. Germline loops: CDR1 SEHNR, CDR2 FQNEAQ (reference sequence). CDR3 nucleotide sequence: TGTGCCAGCAGCTTAGCCGTAACAGGGGTCAACATTCAGTACTTC. Translation: CASSLAVTGVNIQYF.

This chain uses TRBV18 with TRBJ1-4; D unresolved. The CDR3 runs to 12 residues. Trimming removed 5 bases at V and 5 bases at J, with 6 bases between. From germline, CDR1 is KGHSH and CDR2 LQKENI. The CDR3 here is CASSFENEKLFF. The CDR3 DNA is TGTGCCAGCTCATTTGAAAATGAAAAACTGTTTTTT.

The chain combines TRBV11-2 with TRBJ2-3; D is unresolved. The CDR3 is made up of 14 amino acids. Germline lookup yields CDR1 SGHAT and CDR2 FQNNGV. V dropped 4 bases and J dropped 0 bases, with 8 bases sitting between them. The CDR3 nucleotides read TGTGCCAGCAGCTCCCAGACCAGCACAGATACGCAGTATTTT. This codes for CASSSQTSTDTQYF.

This rearrangement joins TRBV25-1 to TRBJ2-1; 14 nucleotides agree with TRBD2. The V and J ends lost 6 bases and 4 bases, in that order; junction bases with no gene match: 8. The CDR3 loop spans 17 amino acids. Germline assignment: CDR1 MGHDK and CDR2 SYGVNS. CDR3 region: CASRAGLAGGTYNEQFF. CDR3 DNA sequence: TGTGCCAGCAGGGCCGGACTAGCGGGGGGTACATACAATGAGCAGTTCTTC.

V and J are TRBV7-9 and TRBJ1-1; 7 bases match TRBD1. Trimming at V came to 3 bases and at J to 4 bases, leaving 2 bases not matched to a gene. Germline V gives CDR1 SEHNR, CDR2 FQNEAQ (reference sequence). This CDR3 spans 13 amino acids. Written as DNA, the CDR3 is TGTGCCAGCAGCTTCCAGGGGGTCACTGAAGCTTTCTTT. The encoded protein is CASSFQGVTEAFF.

This clone was counted a single time. The chain carries TRBV2 and TRBJ1-2, with 10 bases identical to TRBD1. V lost 6 bases, J lost 6 bases, and 1 base stayed unmatched. Germline V gene lookup returns CDR1 SNHLY and CDR2 FYNNEI. This CDR3 has 12 residues. In DNA, the CDR3 is TGTGCCAGCAGGACAGGGGGCGATGGCTACACCTTC. Protein sequence: CASRTGGDGYTF.

The chain combines TRBV5-1 with TRBJ2-1; either TRBD1 or TRBD2 may fit D (5 bases each). This CDR3 is built from 13 residues. V lost 0 bases and J lost 8, with 9 bases in between. CDR1 SGHRS and CDR2 YFSETQ come from the germline V gene. CDR3 sequence (DNA): TGCGCCAGCAGCTTGGTACGGGGCCATGAGCAGTTCTTC. It specifies CASSLVRGHEQFF.

J is TRBJ2-5 and V is TRBV18; D could derive from TRBD1 or TRBD2 (6 bases each). The germline gives CDR1 KGHSH, CDR2 LQKENI. CDR3 length: 15 residues. Trimming removed 2 bases at V and 1 base at J, with 11 bases between. The CDR3 bases are TGTGCCAGCTCACCAATACGGGGGCGCCAAGAGACCCAGTACTTC. Protein sequence: CASSPIRGRQETQYF.

The rearrangement joins TRBV7-3 to TRBJ2-2; 7 bases agree with TRBD2. Trimming took 6 bases from V and 7 from J; bases not matched to a gene: 14. CDR3 size: 16 residues. CDR1 is SGHTA and CDR2 is FQGTGA in the germline V gene. CDR3 protein: CASRTDRGGEDGELFF. DNA for the CDR3: TGTGCCAGCAGGACGGATCGGGGAGGGGAAGACGGGGAGCTGTTTTTT.

As DNA, the CDR3 is TGTGCCAGCTCAGCCCTACAGGGGGCGGCTAGCGGGGGGTTCAATGAGCAGTTCTTC. This codes for CASSALQGAASGGFNEQFF. The gene calls are TRBV18 and TRBJ2-1; 11 nucleotides agree with TRBD2. J lost 6 bases, V lost 5 bases, and 18 bases had no gene match. Looked up from germline, CDR1 is KGHSH and CDR2 is LQKENI. The CDR3 covers 19 residues.

The chain links TRBV19 to TRBJ2-5; 7 bases map to TRBD1. The CDR3 is made up of 15 amino acids. Per the germline V gene, CDR1 is LNHDA and CDR2 is SQIVND (reference sequence). The J segment lost 4 bases and the V segment lost 4 bases, leaving 9 bases of the junction unmatched. The CDR3 sequence is CASSTEQGIRETQYF. The CDR3 DNA reads TGTGCCAGTAGTACTGAACAGGGGATCCGAGAGACCCAGTACTTC.

This chain connects TRBV6-7 to TRBJ1-5; tentatively, D is TRBD1 (6 bases). TRBV6-7 is treated as an ORF (open reading frame) with a function not yet certain. Trimming took 6 bases from V and 5 from J, leaving 17 bases between them. This CDR3 comprises 15 residues. The CDR3 coding sequence is TGTGCCAGCAGCCCCCACAGGGTTTTCGATCAGCCCCAGCATTTT. It codes for CASSPHRVFDQPQHF.

The chain is built from TRBV6-5 and TRBJ1-5; TRBD1 is a possible D gene (5 bases). The CDR3 is 15 residues long. The germline CDR1 and CDR2 sequences are MNHEY and SVGAGI. The V end lost 5 bases, the J end lost 0 bases, and 11 bases lay between the germline ends. In DNA form, the CDR3 reads TGTGCCAGCAGTAGGGGCAGGGATAGCAATCAGCCCCAGCATTTT. Amino acids: CASSRGRDSNQPQHF.

The rearrangement uses TRBV4-1 and TRBJ1-4; possibly TRBD1 for D (5 bases). Germline-derived CDR1 and CDR2 are MGHRA and YSYEKL. The ends were cut back, 3 bases at V and 0 bases at J, with 8 bases in the middle. This CDR3 is 15 amino acids long. The CDR3 loop is CASSQGVTTNEKLFF. The CDR3 bases are TGCGCCAGCAGCCAGGGGGTTACAACTAATGAAAAACTGTTTTTT.

CDR3 amino acids: CASRGTGTYEQYF. In DNA form, the CDR3 reads TGTGCCAGCAGGGGGACAGGCACCTACGAGCAGTACTTC. The V gene is TRBV27, the J gene TRBJ2-7; 8 bases map to TRBD1. The length of the CDR3 is 13 residues. After removal of 6 bases from V and 2 bases from J, the junction contained 3 bases not matched to a gene. Per germline, CDR1 MNHEY and CDR2 SMNVEV (reference sequence).